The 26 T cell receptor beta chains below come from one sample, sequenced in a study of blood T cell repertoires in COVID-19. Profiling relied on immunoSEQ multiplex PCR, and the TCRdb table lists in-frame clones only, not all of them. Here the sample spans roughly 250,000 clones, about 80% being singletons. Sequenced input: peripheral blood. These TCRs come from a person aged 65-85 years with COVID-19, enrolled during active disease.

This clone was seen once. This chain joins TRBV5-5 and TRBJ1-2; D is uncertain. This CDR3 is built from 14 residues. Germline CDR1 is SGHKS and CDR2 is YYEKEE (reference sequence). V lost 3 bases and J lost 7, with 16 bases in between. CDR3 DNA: TGTGCCAGCAGCTCGCGGGCCCAGTTGGGTGGCTACACCTTC. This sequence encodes CASSSRAQLGGYTF.

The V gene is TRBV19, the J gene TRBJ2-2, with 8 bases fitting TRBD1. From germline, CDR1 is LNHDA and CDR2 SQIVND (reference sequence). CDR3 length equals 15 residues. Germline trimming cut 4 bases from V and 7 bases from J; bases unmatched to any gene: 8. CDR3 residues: CASSTPGQGGGELFF. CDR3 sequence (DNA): TGTGCCAGTAGTACCCCCGGACAGGGCGGCGGGGAGCTGTTTTTT.

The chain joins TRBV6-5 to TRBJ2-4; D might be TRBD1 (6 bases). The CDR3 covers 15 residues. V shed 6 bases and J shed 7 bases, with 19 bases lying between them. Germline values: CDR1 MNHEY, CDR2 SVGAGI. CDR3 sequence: CASSQPQGSVNIQYF. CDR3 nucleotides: TGTGCCAGCAGCCAACCACAGGGTTCGGTCAACATTCAGTACTTC.

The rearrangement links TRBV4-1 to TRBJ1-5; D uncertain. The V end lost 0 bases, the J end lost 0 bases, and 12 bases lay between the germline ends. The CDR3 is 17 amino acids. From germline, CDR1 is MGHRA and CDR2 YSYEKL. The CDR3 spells CASSQDLRGYSNQPQHF. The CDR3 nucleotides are TGCGCCAGCAGCCAAGATCTGCGAGGGTATAGCAATCAGCCCCAGCATTTT.

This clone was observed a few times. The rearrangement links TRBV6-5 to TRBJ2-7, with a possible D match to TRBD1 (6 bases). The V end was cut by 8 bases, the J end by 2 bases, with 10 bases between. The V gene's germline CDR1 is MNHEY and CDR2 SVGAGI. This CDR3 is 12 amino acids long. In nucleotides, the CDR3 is TGTGCCAGCTACAGGGACCCCTACGAGCAGTACTTC. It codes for CASYRDPYEQYF.

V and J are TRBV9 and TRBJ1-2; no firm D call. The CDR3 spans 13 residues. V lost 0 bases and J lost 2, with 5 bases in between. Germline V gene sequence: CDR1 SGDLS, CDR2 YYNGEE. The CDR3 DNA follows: TGTGCCAGCAGCGTAGACGGGAACTATGGCTACACCTTC. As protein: CASSVDGNYGYTF.

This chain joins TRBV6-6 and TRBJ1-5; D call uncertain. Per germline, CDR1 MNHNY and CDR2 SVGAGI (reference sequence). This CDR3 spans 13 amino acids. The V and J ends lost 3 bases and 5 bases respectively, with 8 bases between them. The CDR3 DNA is TGTGCCAGCAGTTATCGAAGCGATCAGCCCCAGCATTTT. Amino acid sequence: CASSYRSDQPQHF.

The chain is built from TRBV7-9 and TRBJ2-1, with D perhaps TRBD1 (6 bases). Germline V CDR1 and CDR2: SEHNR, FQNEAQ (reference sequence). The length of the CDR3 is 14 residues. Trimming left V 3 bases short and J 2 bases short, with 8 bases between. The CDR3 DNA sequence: TGTGCCAGCAGCTTTGGACAGACCTACAATGAGCAGTTCTTC. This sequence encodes CASSFGQTYNEQFF.

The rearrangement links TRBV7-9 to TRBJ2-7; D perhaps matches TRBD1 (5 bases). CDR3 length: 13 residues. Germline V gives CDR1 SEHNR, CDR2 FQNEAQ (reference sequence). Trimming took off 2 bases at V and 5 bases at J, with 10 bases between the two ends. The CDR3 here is CASSLSGYNEQYF. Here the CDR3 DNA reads TGTGCCAGCAGCTTATCAGGGTACAACGAGCAGTACTTC.

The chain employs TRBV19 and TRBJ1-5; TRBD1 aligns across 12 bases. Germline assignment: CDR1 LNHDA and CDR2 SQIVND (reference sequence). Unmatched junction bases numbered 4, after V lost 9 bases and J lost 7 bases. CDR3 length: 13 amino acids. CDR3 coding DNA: TGTGCCAGGGGGACAGGGGGCGCGCAGCCCCAGCATTTT. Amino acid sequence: CARGTGGAQPQHF.

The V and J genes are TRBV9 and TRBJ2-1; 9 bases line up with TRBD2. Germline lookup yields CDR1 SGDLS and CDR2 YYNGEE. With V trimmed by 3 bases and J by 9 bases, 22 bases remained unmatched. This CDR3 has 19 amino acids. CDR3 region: CASSGPLRVAGGPSIEQFF. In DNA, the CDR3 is TGTGCCAGCAGCGGTCCCCTCAGGGTTGCGGGAGGGCCCTCTATTGAGCAGTTCTTC. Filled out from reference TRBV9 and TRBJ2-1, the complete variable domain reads DSGVTQTPKHLITATGQRVTLRCSPRSGDLSVYWYQQSLDQGLQFLIQYYNGEERAKGNILERFSAQQFPDLHSELNLSSLELGDSALYFCASSGPLRVAGGPSIEQFFGPGTRLTVL.

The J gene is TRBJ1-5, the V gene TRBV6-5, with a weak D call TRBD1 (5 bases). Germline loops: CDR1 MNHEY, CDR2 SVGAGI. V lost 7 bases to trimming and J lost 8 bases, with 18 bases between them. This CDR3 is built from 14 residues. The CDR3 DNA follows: TGTGCCAGCATCTCGAGGAGGGGAGGGGAGCCCCAGCATTTT. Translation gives CASISRRGGEPQHF.

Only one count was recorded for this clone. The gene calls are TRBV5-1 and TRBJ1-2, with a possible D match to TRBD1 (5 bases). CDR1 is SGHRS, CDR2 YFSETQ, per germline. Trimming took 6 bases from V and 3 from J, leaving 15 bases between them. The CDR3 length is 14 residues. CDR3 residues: CASTPGGVDYGYTF. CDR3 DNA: TGCGCCAGCACCCCGGGGGGGGTGGACTATGGCTACACCTTC.

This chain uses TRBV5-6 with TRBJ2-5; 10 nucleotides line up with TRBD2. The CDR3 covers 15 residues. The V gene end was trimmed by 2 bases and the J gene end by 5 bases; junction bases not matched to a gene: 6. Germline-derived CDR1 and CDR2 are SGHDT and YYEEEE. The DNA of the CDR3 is TGTGCCAGCAGCTTACGAAGGGGACTAGCGGAGACCCAGTACTTC. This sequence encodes CASSLRRGLAETQYF. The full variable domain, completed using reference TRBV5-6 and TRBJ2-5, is DAGVTQSPTHLIKTRGQQVTLRCSPKSGHDTVSWYQQALGQGPQFIFQYYEEEERQRGNFPDRFSGHQFPNYSSELNVNALLLGDSALYLCASSLRRGLAETQYFGPGTRLLVL.

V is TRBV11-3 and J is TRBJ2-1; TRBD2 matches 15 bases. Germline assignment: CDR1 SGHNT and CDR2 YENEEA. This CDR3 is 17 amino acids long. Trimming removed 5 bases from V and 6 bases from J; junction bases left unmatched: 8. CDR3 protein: CASSPGLAGGRGNEQFF. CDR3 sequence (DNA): TGTGCCAGCAGCCCGGGACTAGCGGGAGGAAGGGGCAATGAGCAGTTCTTC.

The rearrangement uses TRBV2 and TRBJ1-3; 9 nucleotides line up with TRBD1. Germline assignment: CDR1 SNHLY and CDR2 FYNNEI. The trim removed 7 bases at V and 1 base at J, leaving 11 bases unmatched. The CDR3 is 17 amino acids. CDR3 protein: CASKGQGQSLSGNTIYF. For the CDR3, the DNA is TGTGCCAGCAAGGGACAGGGACAATCTCTGTCTGGAAACACCATATATTTT.

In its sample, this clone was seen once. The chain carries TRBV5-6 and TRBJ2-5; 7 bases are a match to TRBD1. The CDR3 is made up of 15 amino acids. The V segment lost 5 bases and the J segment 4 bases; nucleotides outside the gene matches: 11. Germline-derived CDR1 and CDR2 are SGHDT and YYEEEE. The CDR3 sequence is CASSKGGIGGETQYF. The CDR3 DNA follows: TGTGCCAGCAGTAAAGGGGGCATAGGCGGAGAGACCCAGTACTTC.

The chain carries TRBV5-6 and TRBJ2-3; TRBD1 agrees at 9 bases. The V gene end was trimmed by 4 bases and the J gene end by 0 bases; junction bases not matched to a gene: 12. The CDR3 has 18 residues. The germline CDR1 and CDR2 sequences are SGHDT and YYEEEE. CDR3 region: CASSPRFLTGGSTDTQYF. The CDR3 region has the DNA TGTGCCAGCAGCCCCCGATTCCTGACAGGGGGAAGCACAGATACGCAGTATTTT.

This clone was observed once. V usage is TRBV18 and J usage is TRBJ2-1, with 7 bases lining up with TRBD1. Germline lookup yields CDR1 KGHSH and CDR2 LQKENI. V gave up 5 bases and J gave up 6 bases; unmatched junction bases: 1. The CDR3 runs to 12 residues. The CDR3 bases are TGTGCCAGCTCAAGGACAGGCAATGAGCAGTTCTTC. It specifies CASSRTGNEQFF. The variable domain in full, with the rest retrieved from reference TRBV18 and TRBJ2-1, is NAGVMQNPRHLVRRRGQEARLRCSPMKGHSHVYWYRQLPEEGLKFMVYLQKENIIDESGMPKERFSAEFPKEGPSILRIQQVVRGDSAAYFCASSRTGNEQFFGPGTRLTVL.

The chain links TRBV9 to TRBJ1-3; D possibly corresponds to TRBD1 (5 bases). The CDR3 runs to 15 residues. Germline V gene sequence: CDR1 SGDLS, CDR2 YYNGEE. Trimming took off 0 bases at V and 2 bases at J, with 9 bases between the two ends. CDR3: CASSVEGRAGNTIYF. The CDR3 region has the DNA TGTGCCAGCAGCGTAGAGGGCAGGGCTGGAAACACCATATATTTT.

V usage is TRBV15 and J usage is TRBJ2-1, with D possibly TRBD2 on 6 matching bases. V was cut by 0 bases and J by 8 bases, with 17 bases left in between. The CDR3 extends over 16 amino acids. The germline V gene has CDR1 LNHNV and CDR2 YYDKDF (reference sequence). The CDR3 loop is CATSRDWLAPNHEQFF. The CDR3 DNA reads TGTGCCACCAGCAGAGATTGGCTAGCGCCTAACCATGAGCAGTTCTTC. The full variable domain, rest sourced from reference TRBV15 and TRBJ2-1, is DAMVIQNPRYQVTQFGKPVTLSCSQTLNHNVMYWYQQKSSQAPKLLFHYYDKDFNNEADTPDNFQSRRPNTSFCFLDIRSPGLGDTAMYLCATSRDWLAPNHEQFFGPGTRLTVL.

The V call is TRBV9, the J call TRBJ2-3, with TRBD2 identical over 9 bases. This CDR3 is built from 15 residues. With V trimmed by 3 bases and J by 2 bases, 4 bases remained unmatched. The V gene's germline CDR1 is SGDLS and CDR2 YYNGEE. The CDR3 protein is CASSEGLALTDTQYF. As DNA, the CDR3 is TGTGCCAGCAGCGAGGGACTAGCCCTCACAGATACGCAGTATTTT.

CDR3 DNA: TGTGCCAGTAGGGACAGCTCTGGGGCCAACGTCCTGACTTTC. Translating it yields CASRDSSGANVLTF. J is TRBJ2-6 and V is TRBV19; D possibly corresponds to TRBD1 (6 bases). The CDR3 runs to 14 residues. The ends were cut back, 6 bases at V and 0 bases at J, with 6 bases in the middle. CDR1 is LNHDA and CDR2 is SQIVND in the germline V gene (reference sequence).

CDR3 bases: TGTGCCAGCAGGCCCCCAGGGGAAATTGGCTACACCTTC. Translation gives CASRPPGEIGYTF. The rearrangement links TRBV6-5 to TRBJ1-2; D is perhaps TRBD1 (6 bases). V was trimmed by 6 bases and J by 7 bases, leaving 15 bases between them. Germline lookup yields CDR1 MNHEY and CDR2 SVGAGI. The length of the CDR3 is 13 residues.

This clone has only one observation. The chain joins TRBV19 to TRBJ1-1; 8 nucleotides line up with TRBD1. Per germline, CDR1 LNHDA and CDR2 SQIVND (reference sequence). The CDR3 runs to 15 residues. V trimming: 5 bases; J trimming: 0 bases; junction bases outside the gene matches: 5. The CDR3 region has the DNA TGTGCCAGTAGTCTGAGACAGGGGTTGAACACTGAAGCTTTCTTT. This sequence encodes CASSLRQGLNTEAFF.

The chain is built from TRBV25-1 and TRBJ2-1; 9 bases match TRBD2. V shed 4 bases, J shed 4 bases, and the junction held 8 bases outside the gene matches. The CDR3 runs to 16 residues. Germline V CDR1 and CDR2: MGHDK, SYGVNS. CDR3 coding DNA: TGTGCCAGCAGTGGGTTAGCGGGAGTGCCGTACAATGAGCAGTTCTTC. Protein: CASSGLAGVPYNEQFF.